The next 27 T cell receptor beta chains were all read from a single sample in a study of T cells after yellow fever vaccination (dated by TCRdb to about 2019). What the treatment or condition label conveys for this sample: live attenuated yellow fever vaccine strain. The protocol used for the library was 5' RACE. Sequencing relied on an Illumina NovaSeq 6000. The raw public reads went through TCRdb reprocessing: fastp at Q25, MiXCR clone calling, in-frame beta chains kept. Merged by CDR3 protein, the rows form single entries marked with the most common genes and DNA. Across this sample there are about 320,000 distinct CDR3 sequences, with approximately 4.5% seen only once. The ten largest make up roughly a fifth of the sample. The sample consisted of PBMCs, taken 15 days after the yellow fever booster vaccination. These receptors all stem from a man in his late teens or twenties who received the YFV17D yellow fever vaccine.

The chain joins TRBV20-1 to TRBJ1-3; D is unclear. This CDR3 is built from 14 residues. Germline V gene sequence: CDR1 DFQATT, CDR2 SNEGSKA (reference sequence). V lost 7 bases and J lost 0, with 13 bases in between. DNA for the CDR3: TGCAGTGTTCCAACGCAGAGCTCTGGAAACACCATATATTTT. It specifies CSVPTQSSGNTIYF.

The J gene is TRBJ2-3, the V gene TRBV20-1; 7 bases match TRBD2. J lost 0 bases, V lost 7 bases, and 7 bases had no gene match. Germline assignment: CDR1 DFQATT and CDR2 SNEGSKA (reference sequence). This CDR3 region has 14 residues. CDR3 DNA: TGCAGTGGTGAAGGGCGGGAGAGCACAGATACGCAGTATTTT. Protein: CSGEGRESTDTQYF.

There are many counts of this clonotype. The CDR3 loop is CASRNTGANVLTF. CDR3 sequence (DNA): TGCGCCAGCAGGAACACCGGGGCCAACGTCCTGACTTTC. The chain uses TRBV4-3 and TRBJ2-6; D ambiguous. Per the germline V gene, CDR1 is LGHNA and CDR2 is YSLEER. This CDR3 has 13 amino acids. The germline V and J ends were trimmed by 6 bases and 4 bases, with 7 bases remaining between them.

This clonotype was counted ten times or more. The chain joins TRBV10-2 to TRBJ2-3; D is uncertain. The V and J ends lost 0 bases and 2 bases respectively, with 3 bases between them. Germline CDR1 is WSHSY and CDR2 is SAAADI. The CDR3 consists of 13 residues. CDR3 DNA sequence: TGCGCCAGCAGTGAGTCGACCACAGATACGCAGTATTTT. Protein sequence: CASSESTTDTQYF.

Ten or more counts support this clonotype. V is TRBV12-3 or TRBV12-4 and J is TRBJ1-6; no clear D gene. The CDR3 covers 15 residues. V lost 6 bases, J lost 6 bases, and 15 bases lay in between. CDR3 DNA: TGTGCCAGCAGCTCACAGCGACGGGGTAATTCACCCCTCCACTTT. As protein: CASSSQRRGNSPLHF.

The V and J genes are TRBV11-3 and TRBJ2-1, with TRBD2 identical over 8 bases. The CDR3 consists of 14 residues. Germline CDR1 SGHNT, CDR2 YENEEA. Germline trimming cut 4 bases from V and 8 bases from J; bases unmatched to any gene: 7. CDR3 bases: TGTGCCAGCAGCTCTGGACTAGCTCCGGATGAGCAGTTCTTC. Protein sequence: CASSSGLAPDEQFF.

The table lists this clonotype with a few counts. The chain joins TRBV11-2 to TRBJ2-2; D unclear. Deletions cut 2 bases from V and 6 bases from J, with 10 bases between. The germline V gene has CDR1 SGHAT and CDR2 FQNNGV. The CDR3 totals 14 residues. Here the CDR3 DNA reads TGTGCCAGCAGCTTAAGAGTCGCTTCCGGGGAGCTGTTTTTT. It translates to CASSLRVASGELFF.

This clonotype has just a few counts. The chain links TRBV20-1 to TRBJ2-7; TRBD1 agrees at 8 bases. CDR3 length: 16 residues. Germline V gene data show CDR1 as DFQATT and CDR2 as SNEGSKA (reference sequence). V dropped 0 bases and J dropped 3; count of bases not matched to a gene: 10. CDR3 in DNA: TGCAGTGCTAGAGAGCCCCAGGGGGCCCACTACTACGAGCAGTACTTC. Amino acids: CSAREPQGAHYYEQYF.

This clonotype was seen a few times. The chain combines TRBV7-9 with TRBJ2-1; TRBD1 matches at 8 bases. The CDR3 consists of 15 residues. The V gene's germline CDR1 is SEHNR and CDR2 FQNEAQ (reference sequence). With V trimmed by 4 bases and J by 5 bases, 7 bases remained unmatched. The CDR3 sequence is CASSYGQGQHNEQFF. The CDR3 DNA reads TGTGCCAGCAGCTATGGACAGGGTCAACACAATGAGCAGTTCTTC.

This clonotype has just a few counts. The V gene is TRBV9, the J gene TRBJ1-6; D is unclear. V lost 3 bases and J lost 9, with 16 bases in between. This CDR3 comprises 15 residues. Germline CDR1 and CDR2: SGDLS and YYNGEE. The CDR3 DNA reads as TGTGCCAGCAGCGAGATGACCGATCATGCTTCACCCCTCCACTTT. Translated, it gives CASSEMTDHASPLHF. The full variable domain, with the rest looked up from reference TRBV9 and TRBJ1-6, is DSGVTQTPKHLITATGQRVTLRCSPRSGDLSVYWYQQSLDQGLQFLIQYYNGEERAKGNILERFSAQQFPDLHSELNLSSLELGDSALYFCASSEMTDHASPLHFGNGTRLTVT.

This clonotype was counted between two and nine times. In nucleotides, the CDR3 is TGCAGTGCTAGTCTAGGGACAGGGGCAGGGCAGCCCCAGCATTTT. Translated, it gives CSASLGTGAGQPQHF. The V call is TRBV20-1, the J call TRBJ1-5; 10 bases map to TRBD1. The germline V gene has CDR1 DFQATT and CDR2 SNEGSKA (reference sequence). V shed 3 bases and J 7 bases; nucleotides not matched to a gene: 9. The CDR3 totals 15 residues.

The chain joins TRBV5-1 to TRBJ1-1; possibly TRBD1 for D (6 bases). The CDR3 has 15 amino acids. Germline CDR1 reads SGHRS; CDR2 reads YFSETQ. Trimming shortened V by 4 bases and J by 2 bases, and 15 bases separated the two germline ends. The CDR3 loop reads CASSQRGGRNTEAFF. The CDR3 DNA reads as TGCGCCAGCAGCCAAAGGGGGGGGAGAAACACTGAAGCTTTCTTT. The variable domain in full, completed from reference TRBV5-1 and TRBJ1-1, reads KAGVTQTPRYLIKTRGQQVTLSCSPISGHRSVSWYQQTPGQGLQFLFEYFSETQRNKGNFPGRFSGRQFSNSRSEMNVSTLELGDSALYLCASSQRGGRNTEAFFGQGTRLTVV.

There are a few counts of this clonotype. The chain links TRBV7-9 to TRBJ1-5; D possibly corresponds to TRBD1 (6 bases). Trimming removed 1 base from V and 5 bases from J, with 9 bases in between. CDR3 size: 14 residues. CDR1 and CDR2 (germline): SEHNR, FQNEAQ (reference sequence). CDR3 region: CASSLEGGDQPQHF. The CDR3 DNA is TGTGCCAGCAGCTTAGAAGGGGGGGATCAGCCCCAGCATTTT. The variable domain in full, completed from reference TRBV7-9 and TRBJ1-5, reads DTGVSQNPRHKITKRGQNVTFRCDPISEHNRLYWYRQTLGQGPEFLTYFQNEAQLEKSRLLSDRFSAERPKGSFSTLEIQRTEQGDSAMYLCASSLEGGDQPQHFGDGTRLSIL.

This clonotype has at least ten counts. The CDR3 DNA sequence: TGTGCCAGCAGCTTAGAGTATGCGCGGGGGTCAGATACGCAGTATTTT. Its protein is CASSLEYARGSDTQYF. This rearrangement joins TRBV7-8 to TRBJ2-3, with TRBD2 matching over 7 bases. This CDR3 is built from 16 residues. Germline V lookup: CDR1 SGHVS, CDR2 FQNEAQ. Trimming took 1 base from V and 4 from J; bases not matched to a gene: 8.

This clonotype has a count of ten or more. The chain joins TRBV11-2 to TRBJ1-4; TRBD1 agrees at 11 bases. The length of the CDR3 is 14 residues. J was trimmed by 7 bases and V by 5 bases; bases with no gene match: 3. Germline V gives CDR1 SGHAT, CDR2 FQNNGV. The CDR3 nucleotides read TGTGCCAGCAGCCTGGGACAGGGGGTTGAAAAACTGTTTTTT. Translation: CASSLGQGVEKLFF.

This clonotype was found many times. Here the CDR3 DNA reads TGTGCCACCAGTGAACTAGGGAGTGAGACCCAGTACTTC. It is translated as CATSELGSETQYF. The J gene is TRBJ2-5, the V gene TRBV24-1, with a tentative D call TRBD2 (5 bases). CDR1 KGHDR and CDR2 SFDVKD come from the germline V gene. The CDR3 has 13 residues. V lost 4 bases to trimming and J lost 5 bases, with 10 bases between them.

In its sample, this clonotype was seen many times. This rearrangement joins TRBV5-1 to TRBJ2-5, with D perhaps given as TRBD1 or TRBD2 (6 bases each). From germline, CDR1 is SGHRS and CDR2 YFSETQ. V lost 3 bases and J lost 5, with 17 bases in between. The CDR3 runs 15 residues. The CDR3 nucleotides are TGCGCCAGCAGCTACGGCCGGGGGCAGAAGGAGACCCAGTACTTC. Protein sequence: CASSYGRGQKETQYF.

This clonotype was recorded at least ten times. The CDR3 is CATSRDAETQYF. The CDR3 coding sequence is TGTGCCACCAGCAGAGATGCGGAGACCCAGTACTTC. V gene TRBV15 combines with J gene TRBJ2-5, with D unclear. This CDR3 comprises 12 residues. The germline V and J ends were trimmed by 0 bases and 5 bases, with 4 bases remaining between them. Per germline, CDR1 LNHNV and CDR2 YYDKDF (reference sequence).

This clonotype was recorded at least ten times. The J gene is TRBJ1-2, the V gene TRBV7-9; unclear D gene. The CDR3 has 12 amino acids. V was cut by 3 bases and J by 6 bases, with 8 bases left in between. Germline V gene lookup returns CDR1 SEHNR and CDR2 FQNEAQ (reference sequence). The CDR3, as DNA: TGTGCCAGCAGCTTCCCCGGGCATGGCTACACCTTC. As protein: CASSFPGHGYTF.

This clonotype was detected a few times. The chain combines TRBV7-2 with TRBJ1-5; D is unclear. Trimming took 8 bases from V and 0 from J, leaving 8 bases between them. Germline CDR1 is SGHTA and CDR2 is FQGNSA. The CDR3 spans 13 residues. The CDR3 reads CASGTDSNQPQHF. The CDR3 DNA reads TGTGCCAGCGGCACAGATAGCAATCAGCCCCAGCATTTT.

The chain uses TRBV5-4 and TRBJ1-1; perhaps TRBD1 as D (5 bases). The length of the CDR3 is 11 residues. CDR1 is SGHNT and CDR2 is YYREEE in the germline V gene (reference sequence). Trimming cost V 7 bases and J 1 base, with 5 bases left between them. CDR3 coding DNA: TGTGCCAGCCAGGGGAACACTGAAGCTTTCTTT. This translates into CASQGNTEAFF.

This clonotype appeared a few times. V is TRBV5-6 and J is TRBJ2-3; D possibly uses TRBD1 or TRBD2 (6 bases each). V was pared by 4 bases and J by 2 bases, with 17 bases between. Germline V gene sequence: CDR1 SGHDT, CDR2 YYEEEE. CDR3 size: 16 residues. The CDR3 region is CASSGKQGGNTDTQYF. The CDR3 region has the DNA TGTGCCAGCAGCGGTAAACAGGGCGGGAACACAGATACGCAGTATTTT.

This clonotype was counted at least ten times. The chain links TRBV4-1 to TRBJ1-5; D may be TRBD1 (5 bases). Germline V gene data show CDR1 as MGHRA and CDR2 as YSYEKL. The CDR3 length is 15 residues. The ends were cut back, 4 bases at V and 0 bases at J, with 10 bases in the middle. The CDR3 DNA is TGCGCCAGCAGCCTTAGAGGGGTTAGCAATCAGCCCCAGCATTTT. The encoded protein is CASSLRGVSNQPQHF.

This clonotype has at least ten counts. The J gene is TRBJ2-5, the V gene TRBV7-2, with unresolved D. The CDR3 runs 15 residues. With 1 base removed from V and 5 bases from J, the gap between germline ends came to 14 bases. Germline values: CDR1 SGHTA, CDR2 FQGNSA. CDR3 nucleotide sequence: TGTGCCAGCAGCTTAGTTCTGGATCGAGCGGAGACCCAGTACTTC. Its protein product is CASSLVLDRAETQYF.

This clonotype was seen a handful of times. The genes are TRBV5-5 and TRBJ2-7; either TRBD1 or TRBD2 may fit D (6 bases each). The CDR3 totals 17 residues. V lost 5 bases, J lost 6 bases, and 27 bases lay in between. From germline, CDR1 is SGHKS and CDR2 YYEKEE (reference sequence). CDR3 loop: CASRLGGQGLFNAEQYF. The CDR3, as DNA: TGTGCCAGCAGGCTTGGGGGCCAGGGACTTTTCAACGCCGAGCAGTACTTC. The full variable domain, with the rest looked up from reference TRBV5-5 and TRBJ2-7, is DAGVTQSPTHLIKTRGQQVTLRCSPISGHKSVSWYQQVLGQGPQFIFQYYEKEERGRGNFPDRFSARQFPNYSSELNVNALLLGDSALYLCASRLGGQGLFNAEQYFGPGTRLTVT.

The chain links TRBV6-2 or TRBV6-3 to TRBJ2-5; D is perhaps TRBD1 (6 bases). CDR1 is MNHEY, CDR2 SVGEGT, per germline. This CDR3 comprises 15 residues. The ends were cut back, 4 bases at V and 1 base at J, with 13 bases in the middle. The CDR3: CASSLGHSGQETQYF. CDR3 coding DNA: TGTGCCAGCAGTTTGGGACACAGCGGCCAAGAGACCCAGTACTTC.

The J gene is TRBJ2-5, the V gene TRBV12-3 or TRBV12-4, with D possibly matching TRBD1 (6 bases). The CDR3 consists of 15 residues. Between the trimmed V and J ends, which lost 3 bases and 4 bases, there was a span of 15 bases. CDR3 sequence: CASSFRVTGGETQYF. DNA for the CDR3: TGTGCCAGCAGTTTTCGGGTGACAGGCGGAGAGACCCAGTACTTC.